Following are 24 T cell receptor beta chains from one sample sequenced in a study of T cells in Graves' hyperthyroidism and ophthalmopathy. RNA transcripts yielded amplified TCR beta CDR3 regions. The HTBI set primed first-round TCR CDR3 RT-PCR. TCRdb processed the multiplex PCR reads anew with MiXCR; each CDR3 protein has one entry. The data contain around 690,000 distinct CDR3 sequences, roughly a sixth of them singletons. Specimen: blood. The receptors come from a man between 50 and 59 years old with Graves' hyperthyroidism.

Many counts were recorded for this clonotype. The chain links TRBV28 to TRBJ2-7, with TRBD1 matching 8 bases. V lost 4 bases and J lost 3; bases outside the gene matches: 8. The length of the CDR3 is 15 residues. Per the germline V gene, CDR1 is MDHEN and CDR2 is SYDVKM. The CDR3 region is CASSSHGQGRYEQYF. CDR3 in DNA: TGTGCCAGCAGTTCCCATGGACAGGGACGCTACGAGCAGTACTTC.

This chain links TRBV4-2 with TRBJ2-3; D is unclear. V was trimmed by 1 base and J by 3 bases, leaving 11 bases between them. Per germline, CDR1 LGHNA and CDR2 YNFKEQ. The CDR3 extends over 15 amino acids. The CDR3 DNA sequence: TGTGCCAGCAGCCAAGGTCTCTGGGTTACAGATACGCAGTATTTT. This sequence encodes CASSQGLWVTDTQYF.

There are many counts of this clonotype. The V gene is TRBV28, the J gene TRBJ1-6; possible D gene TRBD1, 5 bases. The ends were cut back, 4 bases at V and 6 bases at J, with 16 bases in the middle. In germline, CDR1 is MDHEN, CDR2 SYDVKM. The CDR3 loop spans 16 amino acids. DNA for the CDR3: TGTGCCAGCAGTTCCACCGGGTCAGGGAGTAATTCACCCCTCCACTTT. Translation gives CASSSTGSGSNSPLHF. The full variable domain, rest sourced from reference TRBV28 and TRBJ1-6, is DVKVTQSSRYLVKRTGEKVFLECVQDMDHENMFWYRQDPGLGLRLIYFSYDVKMKEKGDIPEGYSVSREKKERFSLILESASTNQTSMYLCASSSTGSGSNSPLHFGNGTRLTVT.

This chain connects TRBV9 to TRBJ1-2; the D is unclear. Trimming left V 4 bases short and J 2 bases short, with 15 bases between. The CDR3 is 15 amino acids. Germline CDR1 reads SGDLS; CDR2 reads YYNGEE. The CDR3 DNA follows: TGTGCCAGCAGCACTCGGACCAATTCAAACTATGGCTACACCTTC. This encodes CASSTRTNSNYGYTF.

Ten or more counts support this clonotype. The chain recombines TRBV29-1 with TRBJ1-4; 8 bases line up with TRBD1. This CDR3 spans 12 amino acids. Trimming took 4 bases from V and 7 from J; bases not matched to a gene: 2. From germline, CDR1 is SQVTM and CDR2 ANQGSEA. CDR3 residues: CSVGTGSEKLFF. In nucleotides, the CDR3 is TGCAGCGTTGGGACAGGGTCTGAAAAACTGTTTTTT.

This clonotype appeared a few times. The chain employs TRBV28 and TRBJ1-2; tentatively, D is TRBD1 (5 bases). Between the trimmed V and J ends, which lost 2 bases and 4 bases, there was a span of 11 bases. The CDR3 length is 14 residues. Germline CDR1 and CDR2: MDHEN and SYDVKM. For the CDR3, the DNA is TGTGCCAGCAGTTTAGACAGCCTTGGCTATGGCTACACCTTC. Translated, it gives CASSLDSLGYGYTF.

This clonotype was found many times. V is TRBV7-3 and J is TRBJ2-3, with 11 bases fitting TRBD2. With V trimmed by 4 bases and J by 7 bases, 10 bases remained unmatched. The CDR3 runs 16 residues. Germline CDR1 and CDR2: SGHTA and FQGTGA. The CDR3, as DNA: TGTGCCAGCAGCTCCGTCACCGGGACTAGCGGAAATACGCAGTATTTT. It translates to CASSSVTGTSGNTQYF.

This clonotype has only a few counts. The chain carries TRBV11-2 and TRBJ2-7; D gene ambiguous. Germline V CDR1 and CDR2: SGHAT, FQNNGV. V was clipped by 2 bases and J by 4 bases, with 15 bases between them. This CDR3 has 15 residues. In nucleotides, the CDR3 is TGTGCCAGCAGCTTAACCAGCAGTTCATTATACGAGCAGTACTTC. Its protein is CASSLTSSSLYEQYF.

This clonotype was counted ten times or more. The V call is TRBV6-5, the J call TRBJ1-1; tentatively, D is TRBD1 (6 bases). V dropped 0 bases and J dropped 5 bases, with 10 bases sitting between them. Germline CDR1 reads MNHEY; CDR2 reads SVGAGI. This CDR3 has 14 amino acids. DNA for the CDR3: TGTGCCAGCAGTTACTCGCAGGGGCGGACTGAAGCTTTCTTT. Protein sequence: CASSYSQGRTEAFF.

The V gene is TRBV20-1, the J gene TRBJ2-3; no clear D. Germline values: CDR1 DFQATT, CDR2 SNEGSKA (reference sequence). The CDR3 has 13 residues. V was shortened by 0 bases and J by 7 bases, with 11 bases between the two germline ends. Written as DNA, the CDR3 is TGCAGTGCTAGAGATCTGGGTGTTAATACGCAGTATTTT. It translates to CSARDLGVNTQYF.

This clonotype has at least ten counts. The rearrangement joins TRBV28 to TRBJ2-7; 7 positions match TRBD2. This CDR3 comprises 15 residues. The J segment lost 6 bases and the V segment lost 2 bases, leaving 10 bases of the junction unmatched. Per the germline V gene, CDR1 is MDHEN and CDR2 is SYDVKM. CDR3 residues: CASSLDLAGAREQYF. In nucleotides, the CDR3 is TGTGCCAGCAGTTTAGATCTTGCGGGAGCCCGCGAGCAGTACTTC. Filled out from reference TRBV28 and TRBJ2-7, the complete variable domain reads DVKVTQSSRYLVKRTGEKVFLECVQDMDHENMFWYRQDPGLGLRLIYFSYDVKMKEKGDIPEGYSVSREKKERFSLILESASTNQTSMYLCASSLDLAGAREQYFGPGTRLTVT.

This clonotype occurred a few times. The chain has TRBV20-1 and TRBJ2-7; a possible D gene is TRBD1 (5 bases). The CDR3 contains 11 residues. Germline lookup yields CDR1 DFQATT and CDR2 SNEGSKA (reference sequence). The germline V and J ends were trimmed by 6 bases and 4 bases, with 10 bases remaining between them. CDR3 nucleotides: TGCAGTGCAAAGGACACGTACGAGCAGTACTTC. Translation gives CSAKDTYEQYF.

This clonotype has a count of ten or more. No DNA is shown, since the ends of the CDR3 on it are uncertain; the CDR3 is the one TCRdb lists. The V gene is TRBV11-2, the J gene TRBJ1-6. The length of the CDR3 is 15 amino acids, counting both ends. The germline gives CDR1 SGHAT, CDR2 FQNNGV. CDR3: CASSSSSSYNSPLHF.

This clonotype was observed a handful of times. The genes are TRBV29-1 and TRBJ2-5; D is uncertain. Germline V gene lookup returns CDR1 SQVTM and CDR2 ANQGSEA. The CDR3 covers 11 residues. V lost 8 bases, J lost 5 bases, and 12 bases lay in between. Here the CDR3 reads CSTWLGETQYF. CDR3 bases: TGCAGCACATGGCTCGGGGAGACCCAGTACTTC.

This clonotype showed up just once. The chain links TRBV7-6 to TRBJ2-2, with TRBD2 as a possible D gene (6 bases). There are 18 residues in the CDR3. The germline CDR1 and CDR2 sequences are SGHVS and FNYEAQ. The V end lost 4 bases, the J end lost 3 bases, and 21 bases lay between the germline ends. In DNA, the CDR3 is TGTGCCAGCAGCTCCGACGCGACGGGAGCGGTTTACACCGGGGAGCTGTTTTTT. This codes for CASSSDATGAVYTGELFF.

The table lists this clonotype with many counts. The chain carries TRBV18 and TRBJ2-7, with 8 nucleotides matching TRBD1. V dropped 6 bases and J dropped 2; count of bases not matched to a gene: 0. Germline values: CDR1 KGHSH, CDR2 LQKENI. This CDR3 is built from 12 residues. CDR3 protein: CASSGQAYEQYF. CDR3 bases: TGTGCCAGCTCGGGACAGGCCTACGAGCAGTACTTC.

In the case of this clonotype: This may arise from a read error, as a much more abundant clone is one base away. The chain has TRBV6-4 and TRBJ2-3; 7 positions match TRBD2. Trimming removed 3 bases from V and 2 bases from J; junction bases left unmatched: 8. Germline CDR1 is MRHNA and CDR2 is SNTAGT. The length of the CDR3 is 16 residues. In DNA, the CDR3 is TGTGCCAGCAGTGATTTGAGCGGGAAGACCACAGATACGCAGTATTTT. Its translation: CASSDLSGKTTDTQYF.

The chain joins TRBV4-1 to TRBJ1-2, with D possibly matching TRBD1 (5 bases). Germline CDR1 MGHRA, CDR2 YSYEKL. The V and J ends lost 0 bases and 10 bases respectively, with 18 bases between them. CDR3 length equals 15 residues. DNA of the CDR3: TGCGCCAGCAGCCAAGATCAAACAGGCCGCAACGACTACACCTTC. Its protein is CASSQDQTGRNDYTF.

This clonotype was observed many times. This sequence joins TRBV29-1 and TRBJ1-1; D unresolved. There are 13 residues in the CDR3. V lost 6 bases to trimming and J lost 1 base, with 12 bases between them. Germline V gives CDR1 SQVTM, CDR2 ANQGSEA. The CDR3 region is CSVIGTQNTEAFF. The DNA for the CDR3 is TGCAGCGTCATAGGTACTCAGAACACTGAAGCTTTCTTT. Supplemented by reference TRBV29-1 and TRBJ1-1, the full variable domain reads SAVISQKPSRDICQRGTSLTIQCQVDSQVTMMFWYRQQPGQSLTLIATANQGSEATYESGFVIDKFPISRPNLTFSTLTVSNMSPEDSSIYLCSVIGTQNTEAFFGQGTRLTVV.

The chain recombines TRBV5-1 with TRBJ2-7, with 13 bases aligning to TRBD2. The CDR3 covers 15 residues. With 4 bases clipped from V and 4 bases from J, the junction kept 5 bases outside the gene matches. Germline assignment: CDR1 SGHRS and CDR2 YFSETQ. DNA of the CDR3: TGCGCCAGCAGCGTCCGACTAGCGGGAGGTTACGAGCAGTACTTC. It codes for CASSVRLAGGYEQYF.

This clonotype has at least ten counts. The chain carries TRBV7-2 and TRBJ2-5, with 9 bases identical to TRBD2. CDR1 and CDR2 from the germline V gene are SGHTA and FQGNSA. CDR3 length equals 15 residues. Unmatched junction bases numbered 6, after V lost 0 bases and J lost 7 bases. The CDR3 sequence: CASSLAHSGRGTQYF. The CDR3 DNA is TGTGCCAGCAGCTTAGCCCATAGCGGGAGAGGGACCCAGTACTTC.

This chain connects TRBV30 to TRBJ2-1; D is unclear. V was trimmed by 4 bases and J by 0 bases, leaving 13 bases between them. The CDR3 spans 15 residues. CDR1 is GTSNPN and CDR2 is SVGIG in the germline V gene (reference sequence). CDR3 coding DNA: TGTGCCTGGAATTGGGGTGGAAGCTCCTACAATGAGCAGTTCTTC. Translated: CAWNWGGSSYNEQFF.

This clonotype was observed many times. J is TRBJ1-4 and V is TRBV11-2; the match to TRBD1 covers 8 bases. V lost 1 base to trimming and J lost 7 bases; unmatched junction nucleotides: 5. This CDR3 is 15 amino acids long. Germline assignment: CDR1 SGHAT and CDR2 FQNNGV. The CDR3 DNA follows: TGTGCCAGCAGCTTAGTAGGACAGGGCAGTGAAAAACTGTTTTTT. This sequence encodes CASSLVGQGSEKLFF.

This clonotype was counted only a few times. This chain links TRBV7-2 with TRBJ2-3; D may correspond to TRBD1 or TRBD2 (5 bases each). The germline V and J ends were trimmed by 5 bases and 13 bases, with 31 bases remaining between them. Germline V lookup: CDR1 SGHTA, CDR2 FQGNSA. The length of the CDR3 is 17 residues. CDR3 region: CASSLDPGSTVGGSEYF. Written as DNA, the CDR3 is TGTGCCAGCAGCCTAGATCCGGGGTCAACCGTTGGGGGTTCTGAGTATTTT.